This TCR beta chain was found in a study of early T cells in non-severe SARS-CoV-2 infection. Study details: Sequencing was performed on bulk RNA from unsorted whole blood, leaving chains unpaired.

V gave up 0 bases and J gave up 9 bases, with 9 bases separating them. Germline CDR1 reads LGHDT; CDR2 reads YNNKEL (reference sequence). The CDR3 runs 14 residues. Unique molecular identifiers were attached to individual cDNA molecules. TCRdb re-called the 5' RACE reads with MiXCR, one entry per CDR3 protein. The profile shows tens of thousands of distinct CDR3 sequences, approximately 6.2% of them singletons. The gene calls are TRBV3-1 and TRBJ1-6; D gene unclear. Sequencing was performed on whole blood. The clonotype was recovered from an adult who was a healthcare worker with PCR-confirmed SARS-CoV-2 infection or an uninfected control (not recorded which). In DNA, the CDR3 is TGTGCCAGCAGCCAAGAAAGCGGGGTTTCACCCCTCCACTTT. It yields the protein CASSQESGVSPLHF. Variable domain in full (rest from reference TRBV3-1 and TRBJ1-6): DTAVSQTPKYLVTQMGNDKSIKCEQNLGHDTMYWYKQDSKKFLKIMFSYNNKELIINETVPNRFSPKSPDKAHLNLHINSLELGDSAVYFCASSQESGVSPLHFGNGTRLTVT.